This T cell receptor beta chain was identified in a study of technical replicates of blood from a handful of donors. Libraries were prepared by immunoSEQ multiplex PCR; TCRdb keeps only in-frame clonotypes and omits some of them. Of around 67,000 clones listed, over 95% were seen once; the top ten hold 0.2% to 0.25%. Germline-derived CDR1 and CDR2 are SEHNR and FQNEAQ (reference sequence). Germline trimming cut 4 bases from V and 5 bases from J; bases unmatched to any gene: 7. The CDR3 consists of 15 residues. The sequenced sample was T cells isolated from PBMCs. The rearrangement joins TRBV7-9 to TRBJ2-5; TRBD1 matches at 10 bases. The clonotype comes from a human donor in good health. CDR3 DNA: TGTGCCAGCAGCTCAGGACAGGGGGTGTCGGAGACCCAGTACTTC. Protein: CASSSGQGVSETQYF.